This paragraph covers one T cell receptor (beta chain) sequence. Across several immunoSEQ plates, the genomic DNA of each subset was split evenly. As processed by the authors: ImmunoSEQ junction-only sequences lacked quality scores, so their filtering differed. TCRdb's table, derived via immunoSEQ multiplex PCR, lists solely in-frame clones and lacks some. V and J calls and clone size are given by that table; D and trimming were obtained from the DNA. The profile shows 2,500,000 or so clones, around 92% of them singletons. The data originate from a study of shared clonotypes between healthy human individuals. Germline CDR1 is LNHDA and CDR2 is SQIVND (reference sequence). With V trimmed by 5 bases and J by 7 bases, 11 bases remained unmatched. The CDR3 has 15 residues.

The sequenced sample was naive CD4+ T cells from PBMCs. The subset was: CD45RA+ positively selected. This receptor was taken from a man younger than 35 in good health. Some clones in this sample may be carry-over from other donors' samples. The rearrangement joins TRBV19 to TRBJ1-2; 9 bases agree with TRBD1. CDR3 DNA: TGTGCCAGTAGTGCCAAGGGACAGGGCCCCCGTGGCTACACCTTC. Amino acids: CASSAKGQGPRGYTF.